A single T cell receptor beta chain is shown here with its context. Its antigen is not identified. CDR1 is SGHTA, CDR2 FQGNSA, per germline. The CDR3 is 14 residues long. V was pared by 5 bases and J by 4 bases, with 14 bases between. The sample originates from a study of shared clonotypes between healthy human individuals. Study-level information: Per-donor plates numbered three CD4 naive, three CD4 memory, two CD8 naive and one CD8 memory. Study-level findings and limits: Sampling covered nothing but blood. Tissue TCR repertoires likely differ from those found in blood.

Produced via immunoSEQ multiplex PCR; TCRdb's table is partial and in-frame only. The table shows 2 million to 2.5 million clones, with 85% to 95% occurring only once. The chain joins TRBV7-2 to TRBJ1-2, with TRBD1 as a possible D gene (5 bases). The receptor was isolated from a man younger than 35 in good health. Some clones in this sample may be carry-over from other donors' samples. The specimen sequenced was naive CD4+ T cells from PBMCs. The subset was: CD45RA+ positively selected. The CDR3 reads CASSPSAGTYGYTF. CDR3 coding DNA: TGTGCCAGCAGCCCCTCGGCCGGGACCTATGGCTACACCTTC.